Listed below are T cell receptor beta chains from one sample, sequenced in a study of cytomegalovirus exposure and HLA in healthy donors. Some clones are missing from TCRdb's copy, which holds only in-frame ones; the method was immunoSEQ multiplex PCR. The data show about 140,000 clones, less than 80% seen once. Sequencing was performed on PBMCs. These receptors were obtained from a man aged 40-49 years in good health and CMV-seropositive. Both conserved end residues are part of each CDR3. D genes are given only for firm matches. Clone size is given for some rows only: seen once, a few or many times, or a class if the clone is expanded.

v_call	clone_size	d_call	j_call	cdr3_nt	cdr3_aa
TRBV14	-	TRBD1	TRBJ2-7	TGTGCCAGCAGCCCATGGACAGGGATAACCTACGAGCAGTACTTC	CASSPWTGITYEQYF
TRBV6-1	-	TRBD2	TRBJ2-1	TGTGCCAGCGGGTCTAGCGGATACAATGAGCAGTTCTTC	CASGSSGYNEQFF
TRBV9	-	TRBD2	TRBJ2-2	TGTGCCAGCAGCGTGGGGAGGGGATTAAGCGGGGAGCTGTTTTTT	CASSVGRGLSGELFF
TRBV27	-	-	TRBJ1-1	TGTGCCAGCAGCTCTGGGTGGGGGGTGAGTCTGAACACTGAAGCTTTCTTT	CASSSGWGVSLNTEAFF
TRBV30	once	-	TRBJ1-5	TGTGCCTGGAGTGTCGAGGGAGATCAGCCCCAGCATTTT	CAWSVEGDQPQHF
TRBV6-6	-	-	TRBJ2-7	TGTGCCAGCAGTGTGACCCGATCACTCAGGGCCCACGAGCAGTACTTC	CASSVTRSLRAHEQYF
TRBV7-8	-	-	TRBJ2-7	TGTGCCAGCAGCCCTACGAGAGCGGGCCGCAGGTACGAGCAGTACTTC	CASSPTRAGRRYEQYF
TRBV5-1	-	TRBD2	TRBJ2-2	TGCGCCAGTACCCTAGCGGGAGGATACACCGGGGAGCTGTTTTTT	CASTLAGGYTGELFF
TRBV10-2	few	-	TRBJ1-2	TGCGCCAGTCGGGGGGCGGATGGCTACACCTTC	CASRGADGYTF
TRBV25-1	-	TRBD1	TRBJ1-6	TGTGCCAGCAGTAGCCTAGGACAGGTCAATTCACCCCTCCACTTT	CASSSLGQVNSPLHF
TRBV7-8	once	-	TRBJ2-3	TGTGCCAGCAGCCCTTGGGGGGAGAGCACAGATACGCAGTATTTT	CASSPWGESTDTQYF
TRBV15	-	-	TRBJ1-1	TGTGCCACCAGCAGGGACAGAACTGAAGCTTTCTTT	CATSRDRTEAFF
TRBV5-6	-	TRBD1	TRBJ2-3	TGTGCCAGCAGCTTGGTGCGGCAGGGGGCTTATACGCAGTATTTT	CASSLVRQGAYTQYF
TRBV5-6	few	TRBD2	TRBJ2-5	TGTGCCAGCAGCCCGGGACTAGCGGAGGAGACCCAGTACTTC	CASSPGLAEETQYF
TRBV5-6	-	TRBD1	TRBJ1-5	TGTGCCAGCAGCCGCGGACAGGGCTTTTCCCAGCATTTT	CASSRGQGFSQHF
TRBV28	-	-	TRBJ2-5	TGTGCCAGCAGTTTGTCAGGGCAAGAGACCCAGTACTTC	CASSLSGQETQYF
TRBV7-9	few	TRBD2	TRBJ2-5	TGTGCCAGCACCGGGCTGAGCGGGGATTCAGAGACCCAGTACTTC	CASTGLSGDSETQYF
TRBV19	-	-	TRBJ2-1	TGTGCCAGTAGTATAGTTGACAGTTTCGCGGACAATGAGCAGTTCTTC	CASSIVDSFADNEQFF
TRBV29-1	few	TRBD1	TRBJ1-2	TGCAGCGTGGGGGACAGGGCGACGGGCTACACCTTC	CSVGDRATGYTF
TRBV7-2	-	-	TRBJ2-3	TGTGCCAGCAGACCCAGGAGCACAGATACGCAGTATTTT	CASRPRSTDTQYF
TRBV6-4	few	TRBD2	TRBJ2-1	TGTGCCAGCAGTATAGCGGGAGGGAACAATGAGCAGTTCTTC	CASSIAGGNNEQFF
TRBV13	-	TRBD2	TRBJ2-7	TGTGCCAGCAGCCGAGGGACTACCTCCTACGAGCAGTACTTC	CASSRGTTSYEQYF
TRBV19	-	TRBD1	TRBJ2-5	TGTGCCAGTAGCCTCGGGACAGGGAATTTGGAGACCCAGTACTTC	CASSLGTGNLETQYF
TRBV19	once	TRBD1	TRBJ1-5	TGTGCCAGTAGTATAGAGGGGGACAGGGGGCCCGATCAGCCCCAGCATTTT	CASSIEGDRGPDQPQHF
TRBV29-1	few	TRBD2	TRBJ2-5	TGCAGCGTTGAAGATATGGGGCGGAGCGGGAGGGAATATCGGACCCAGTACTTC	CSVEDMGRSGREYRTQYF
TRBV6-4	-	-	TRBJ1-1	TGTGCCAGCAGTGAACAGGGGAACACTGAAGCTTTCTTT	CASSEQGNTEAFF
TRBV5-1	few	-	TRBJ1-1	TGCGCCAGCAGCCGGAGGGCAGGAGGGACTGAAGCTTTCTTT	CASSRRAGGTEAFF
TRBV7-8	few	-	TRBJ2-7	TGTGCCAGCAGCTCCTCCGGGGAGCAGTACTTC	CASSSSGEQYF
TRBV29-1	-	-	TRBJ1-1	TGCAGCGCCTTTACAGCCTACACTGAAGCTTTCTTT	CSAFTAYTEAFF
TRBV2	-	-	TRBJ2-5	TGTGCCAGCAGTGAAGCAGAGGGAGAGACCCAGTACTTC	CASSEAEGETQYF
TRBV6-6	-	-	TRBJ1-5	TGTGCCACGAGGAAAGAGGGCAATCAGCCCCAGCATTTT	CATRKEGNQPQHF
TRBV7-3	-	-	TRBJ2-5	TGTGCCAGCAGCGCCGGGGAGACCCAGTACTTC	CASSAGETQYF
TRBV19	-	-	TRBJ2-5	TGTGCCAGTAGCTCCGCTAAGGAGACCCAGTACTTC	CASSSAKETQYF
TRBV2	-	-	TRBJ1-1	TGTGCCAGCACCCTATTCACTGAAGCTTTCTTT	CASTLFTEAFF
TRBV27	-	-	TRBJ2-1	TGTGCCAGCCAGCCGGGCGACAGCGATGAGCAGTTCTTC	CASQPGDSDEQFF
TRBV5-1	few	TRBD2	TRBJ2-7	TGCGCCAGCAGCGAGTCACTAGCGGGTTACGAGCAGTACTTC	CASSESLAGYEQYF
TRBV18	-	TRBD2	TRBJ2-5	TGTGCCAGCTCACCAGTACTAGCGGGCTCCCAAGAGACCCAGTACTTC	CASSPVLAGSQETQYF
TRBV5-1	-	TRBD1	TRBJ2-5	TGCGCCAGCAGCTTATTCGGGACAGGCCAAGAGACCCAGTACTTC	CASSLFGTGQETQYF
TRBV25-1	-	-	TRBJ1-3	TGTGCCAGCAGTGAGGCGGGGACGGCCAGAAACACCATATATTTT	CASSEAGTARNTIYF
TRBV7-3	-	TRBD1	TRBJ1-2	TGTGCCAGCAGCTCAAGCAGGGGGCGCGGCTACACCTTC	CASSSSRGRGYTF
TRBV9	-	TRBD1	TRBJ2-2	TGTGCCAGCAGCGTAATGGGACAGGGTGGCGGGGAGCTGTTTTTT	CASSVMGQGGGELFF
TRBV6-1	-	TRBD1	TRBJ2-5	TGTGCCAGTGGGACAGGGGAAACCCAGTACTTC	CASGTGETQYF
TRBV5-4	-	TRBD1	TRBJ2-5	TGTGCCAGCAGTCATCCGGGACAGGGGGCAGGGGAGACCCAGTACTTC	CASSHPGQGAGETQYF
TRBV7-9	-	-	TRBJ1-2	TGTTCCAGCAACACAAATATGGCTGGCTACACCTTC	CSSNTNMAGYTF
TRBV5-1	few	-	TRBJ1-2	TGCGCCAGCAGCTTGGACAGGGATGGCTACACCTTC	CASSLDRDGYTF
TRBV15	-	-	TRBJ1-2	TGTGCCACCAGCAGAGATGGGGCAGCCTATGGCTACACCTTC	CATSRDGAAYGYTF
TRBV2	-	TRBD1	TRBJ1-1	TGTGCCAGCAGTCAGACAGGGGGTGACACTGAAGCTTTCTTT	CASSQTGGDTEAFF
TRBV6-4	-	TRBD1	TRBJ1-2	TGTGCCAGCCCGGAGGGGGCGGCTATCCAAGGCTACACCTTC	CASPEGAAIQGYTF
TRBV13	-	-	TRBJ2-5	TGTGCCAGCAGCTTCCGGACGGGGTGGGAGACCCAGTACTTC	CASSFRTGWETQYF
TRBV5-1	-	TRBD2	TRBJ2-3	TGCGCCAGCAGCATGGGACTACTTAGCACAGATACGCAGTATTTT	CASSMGLLSTDTQYF
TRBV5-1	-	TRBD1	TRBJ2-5	TGCGCCAGCAGCTCAAATGGACAGGGTGGGGAGACCCAGTACTTC	CASSSNGQGGETQYF
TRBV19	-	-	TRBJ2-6	TGTGCCAGTAGTCCCGACGGCGGGGACTCTGGGGCCAACGTCCTGACTTTC	CASSPDGGDSGANVLTF
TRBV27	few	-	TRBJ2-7	TGTGCCAGCAGTTTACGAGGGCTGCCCTACGAGCAGTACTTC	CASSLRGLPYEQYF
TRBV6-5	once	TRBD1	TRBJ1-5	TGTGCCAGCAGTTCCACCGGGACAGGGGCCCATCAGCCCCAGCATTTT	CASSSTGTGAHQPQHF
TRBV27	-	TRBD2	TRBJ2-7	TGTGCCAGCTGGGTTTTAGCGGGAGGAGGTGAGCAGTACTTC	CASWVLAGGGEQYF
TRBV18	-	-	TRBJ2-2	TGTGCCAGCTCACCGAGACGGGACGGGGAGCTGTTTTTT	CASSPRRDGELFF
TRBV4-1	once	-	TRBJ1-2	TGCGCCAGCAGCGACGGGTGGAATGGCTACACCTTC	CASSDGWNGYTF
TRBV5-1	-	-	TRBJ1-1	TGCGCCAGCAAAAATTGGGGGGAGGACACTGAAGCTTTCTTT	CASKNWGEDTEAFF
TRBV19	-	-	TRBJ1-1	TGTGCCAGTAGTATTTACAGGGAGCTATTGAACACTGAAGCTTTCTTT	CASSIYRELLNTEAFF